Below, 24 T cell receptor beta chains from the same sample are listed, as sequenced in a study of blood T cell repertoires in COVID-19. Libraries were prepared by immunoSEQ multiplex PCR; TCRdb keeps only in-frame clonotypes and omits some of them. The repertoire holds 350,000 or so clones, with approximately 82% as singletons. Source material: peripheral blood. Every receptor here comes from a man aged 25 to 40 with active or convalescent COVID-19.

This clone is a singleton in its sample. This CDR3 is CASSQIREGRSYNEQFF. The CDR3 DNA sequence: TGTGCCAGCAGCCAGATTCGGGAGGGGAGGTCCTACAATGAGCAGTTCTTC. The V call is TRBV11-3, the J call TRBJ2-1, with TRBD2 matching over 8 bases. Germline V gene sequence: CDR1 SGHNT, CDR2 YENEEA. V was pared by 5 bases and J by 1 base, with 10 bases of the junction left unmatched. The CDR3 length is 17 residues.

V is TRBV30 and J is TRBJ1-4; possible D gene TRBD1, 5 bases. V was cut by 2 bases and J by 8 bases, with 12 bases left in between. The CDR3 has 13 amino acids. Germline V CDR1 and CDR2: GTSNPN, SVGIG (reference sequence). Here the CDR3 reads CAWSSGAGEKLFF. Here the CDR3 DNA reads TGTGCCTGGAGTTCTGGGGCTGGGGAAAAACTGTTTTTT.

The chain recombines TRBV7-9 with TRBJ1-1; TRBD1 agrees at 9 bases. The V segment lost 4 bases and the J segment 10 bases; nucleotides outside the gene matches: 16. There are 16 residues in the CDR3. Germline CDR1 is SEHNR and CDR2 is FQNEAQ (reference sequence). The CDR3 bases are TGTGCCAGCAGCTACCCTACGGGTACAGGGGGCGAGGGAGCTTTCTTT. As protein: CASSYPTGTGGEGAFF.

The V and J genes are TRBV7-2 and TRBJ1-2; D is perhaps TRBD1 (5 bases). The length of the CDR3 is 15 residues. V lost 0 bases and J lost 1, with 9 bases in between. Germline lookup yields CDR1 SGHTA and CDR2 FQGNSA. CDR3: CASSLATGSNYGYTF. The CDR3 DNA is TGTGCCAGCAGCTTAGCCACAGGCAGTAACTATGGCTACACCTTC.

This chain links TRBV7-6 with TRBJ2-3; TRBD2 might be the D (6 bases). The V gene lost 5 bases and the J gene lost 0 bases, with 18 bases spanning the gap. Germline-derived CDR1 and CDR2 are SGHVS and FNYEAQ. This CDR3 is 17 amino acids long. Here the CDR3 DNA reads TGTGCCAGCAGCCCCAGACTAGTCCCCGGTAGCACAGATACGCAGTATTTT. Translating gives CASSPRLVPGSTDTQYF.

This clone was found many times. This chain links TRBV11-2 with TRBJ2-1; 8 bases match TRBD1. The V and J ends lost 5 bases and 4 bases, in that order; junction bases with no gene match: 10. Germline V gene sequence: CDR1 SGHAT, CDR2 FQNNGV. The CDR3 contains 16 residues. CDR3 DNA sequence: TGTGCCAGCAGCCCGGGGGCAGGGGGCGAATACAATGAGCAGTTCTTC. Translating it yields CASSPGAGGEYNEQFF.

The CDR3 spells CASSTGQGGELFF. CDR3 sequence (DNA): TGTGCCAGTAGTACCGGACAGGGAGGGGAGCTGTTTTTT. This rearrangement joins TRBV19 to TRBJ2-2, with TRBD1 matching over 8 bases. CDR3 length equals 13 residues. V gave up 4 bases and J gave up 8 bases; unmatched junction bases: 3. Germline CDR1 and CDR2: LNHDA and SQIVND (reference sequence).

CDR3 bases: TGCGCCAGCAGCCGGGGACAGGGGCGCTTGGGGGAGACCCAGTACTTC. As protein: CASSRGQGRLGETQYF. The V gene is TRBV5-1, the J gene TRBJ2-5; 10 bases fit TRBD1. This CDR3 region has 16 residues. Germline V gene sequence: CDR1 SGHRS, CDR2 YFSETQ. Germline trimming cut 4 bases from V and 5 bases from J; bases unmatched to any gene: 11.

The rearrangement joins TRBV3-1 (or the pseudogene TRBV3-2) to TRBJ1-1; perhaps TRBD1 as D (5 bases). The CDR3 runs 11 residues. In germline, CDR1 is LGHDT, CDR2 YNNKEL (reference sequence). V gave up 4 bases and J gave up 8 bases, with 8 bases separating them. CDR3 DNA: TGTGCCAGCAGCCTCAGGACAGAAGCTTTCTTT. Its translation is CASSLRTEAFF.

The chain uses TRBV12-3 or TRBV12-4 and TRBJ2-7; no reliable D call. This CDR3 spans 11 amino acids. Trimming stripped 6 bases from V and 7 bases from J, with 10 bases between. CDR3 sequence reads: CASSAFGEQYF. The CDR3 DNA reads TGTGCCAGCAGCGCCTTCGGGGAGCAGTACTTC.

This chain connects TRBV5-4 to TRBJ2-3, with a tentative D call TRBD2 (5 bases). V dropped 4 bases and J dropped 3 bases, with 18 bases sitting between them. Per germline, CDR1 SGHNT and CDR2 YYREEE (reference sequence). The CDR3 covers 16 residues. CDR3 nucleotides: TGTGCCAGCAGCCCCCAACAAACCACGGGAACAGATACGCAGTATTTT. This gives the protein CASSPQQTTGTDTQYF. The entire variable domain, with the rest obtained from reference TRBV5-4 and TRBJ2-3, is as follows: ETGVTQSPTHLIKTRGQQVTLRCSSQSGHNTVSWYQQALGQGPQFIFQYYREEENGRGNFPPRFSGLQFPNYSSELNVNALELDDSALYLCASSPQQTTGTDTQYFGPGTRLTVL.

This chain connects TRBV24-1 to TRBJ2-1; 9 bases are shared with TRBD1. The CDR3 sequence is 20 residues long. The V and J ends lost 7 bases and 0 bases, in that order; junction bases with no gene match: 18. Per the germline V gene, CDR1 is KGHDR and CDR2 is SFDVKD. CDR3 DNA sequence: TGTGCCACCAGCTCACCTCCCTCACCCGGACAGGGGAGCTCCTACAATGAGCAGTTCTTC. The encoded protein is CATSSPPSPGQGSSYNEQFF.

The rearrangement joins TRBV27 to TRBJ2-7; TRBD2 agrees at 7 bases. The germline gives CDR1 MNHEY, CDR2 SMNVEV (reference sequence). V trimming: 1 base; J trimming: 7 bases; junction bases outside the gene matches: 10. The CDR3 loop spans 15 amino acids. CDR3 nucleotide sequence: TGTGCCAGCAGTTTATTCTCTGCGACTAGCAATGAGCAGTACTTC. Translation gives CASSLFSATSNEQYF.

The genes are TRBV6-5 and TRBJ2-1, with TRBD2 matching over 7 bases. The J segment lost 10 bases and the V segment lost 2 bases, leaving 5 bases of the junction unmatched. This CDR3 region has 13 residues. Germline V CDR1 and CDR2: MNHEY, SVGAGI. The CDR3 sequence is CASSYHPAGEQFF. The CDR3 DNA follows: TGTGCCAGCAGTTACCATCCAGCGGGAGAGCAGTTCTTC.

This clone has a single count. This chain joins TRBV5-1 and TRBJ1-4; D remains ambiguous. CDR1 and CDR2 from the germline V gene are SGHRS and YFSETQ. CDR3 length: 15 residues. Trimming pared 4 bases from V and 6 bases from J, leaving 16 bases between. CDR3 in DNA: TGCGCCAGCAGCCCCCTGGAGGGTCTATATGAAAAACTGTTTTTT. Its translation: CASSPLEGLYEKLFF.

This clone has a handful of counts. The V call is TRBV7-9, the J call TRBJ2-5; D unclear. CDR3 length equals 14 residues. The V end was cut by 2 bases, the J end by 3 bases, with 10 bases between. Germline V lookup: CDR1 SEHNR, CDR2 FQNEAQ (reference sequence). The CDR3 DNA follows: TGTGCCAGCAGCTTATCGGGTTACAAAGAGACCCAGTACTTC. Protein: CASSLSGYKETQYF.

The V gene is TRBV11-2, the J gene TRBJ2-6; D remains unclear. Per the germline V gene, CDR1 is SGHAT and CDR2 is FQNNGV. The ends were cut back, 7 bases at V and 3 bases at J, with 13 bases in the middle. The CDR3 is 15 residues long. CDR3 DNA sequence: TGTGCCAGCACCCCTACCTCTAGTGGGGCCAACGTCCTGACTTTC. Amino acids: CASTPTSSGANVLTF.

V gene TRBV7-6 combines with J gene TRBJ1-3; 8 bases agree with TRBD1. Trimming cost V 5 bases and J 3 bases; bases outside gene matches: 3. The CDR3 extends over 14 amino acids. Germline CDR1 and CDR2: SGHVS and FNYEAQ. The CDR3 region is CASSPGGHGNTIYF. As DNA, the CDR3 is TGTGCCAGCAGCCCAGGGGGCCATGGAAACACCATATATTTT.

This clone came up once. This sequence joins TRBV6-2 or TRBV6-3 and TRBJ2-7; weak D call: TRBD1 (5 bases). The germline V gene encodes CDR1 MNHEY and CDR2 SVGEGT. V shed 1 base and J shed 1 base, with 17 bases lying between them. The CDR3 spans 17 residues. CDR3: CASSYYFQKGSSYEQYF. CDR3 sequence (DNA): TGTGCCAGCAGTTACTACTTCCAGAAGGGGTCTTCCTACGAGCAGTACTTC.

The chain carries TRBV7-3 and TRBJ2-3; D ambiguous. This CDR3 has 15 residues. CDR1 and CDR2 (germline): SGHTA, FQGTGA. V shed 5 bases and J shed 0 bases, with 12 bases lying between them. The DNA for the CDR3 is TGTGCCAGCAGCAGCCTAGGAGCGAGCACAGATACGCAGTATTTT. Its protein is CASSSLGASTDTQYF.

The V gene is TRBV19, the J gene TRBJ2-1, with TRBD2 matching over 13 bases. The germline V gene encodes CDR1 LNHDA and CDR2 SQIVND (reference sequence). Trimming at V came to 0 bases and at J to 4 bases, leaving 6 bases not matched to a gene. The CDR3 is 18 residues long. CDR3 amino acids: CASSIDWSGLAGYNEQFF. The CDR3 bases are TGTGCCAGTAGTATAGATTGGTCGGGACTAGCGGGGTACAATGAGCAGTTCTTC.

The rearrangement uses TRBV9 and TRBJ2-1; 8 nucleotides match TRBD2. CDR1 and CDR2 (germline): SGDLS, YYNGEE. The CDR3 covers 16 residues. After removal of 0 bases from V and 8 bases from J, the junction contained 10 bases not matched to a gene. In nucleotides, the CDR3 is TGTGCCAGCAGCGTAGGAAGCGGGGGCCAGGCCTATGAGCAGTTCTTC. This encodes CASSVGSGGQAYEQFF.

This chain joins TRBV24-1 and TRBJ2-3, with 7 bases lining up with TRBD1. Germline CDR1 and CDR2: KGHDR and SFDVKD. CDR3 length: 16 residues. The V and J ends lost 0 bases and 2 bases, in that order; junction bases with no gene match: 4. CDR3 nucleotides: TGTGCCACCAGTGATTTGAAGGGGGCCTACACAGATACGCAGTATTTT. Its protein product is CATSDLKGAYTDTQYF.

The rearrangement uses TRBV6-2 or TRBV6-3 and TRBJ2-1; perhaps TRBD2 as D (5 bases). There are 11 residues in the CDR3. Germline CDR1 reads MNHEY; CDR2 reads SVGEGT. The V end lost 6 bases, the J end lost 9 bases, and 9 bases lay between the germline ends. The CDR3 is CASSPAVEQFF. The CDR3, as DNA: TGTGCCAGCAGCCCAGCGGTTGAGCAGTTCTTC.